A single TCR beta chain is shown here with its context. The antigen remains undetermined. Trimming cost V 5 bases and J 5 bases; bases outside gene matches: 12. There are 16 residues in the CDR3. Germline V gene sequence: CDR1 MNHEY, CDR2 SMNVEV (reference sequence). A multiplex PCR was run with 60 Vbeta primers and 13 Jbeta primers. TCRdb keeps only in-frame clones here, not all; method: immunoSEQ multiplex PCR. The sample has around 96,000 clones, around 82% seen once; the top ten hold roughly 2%. This sample stems from a study of cytomegalovirus exposure and HLA in healthy donors. Findings and caveats of the study: Prior analysis indicated that the majority of TCR beta V segments exhibited productivity approximately 90% or approximately 30% of the time.

Each of the donors was a healthy bone marrow donor. V gene TRBV27 combines with J gene TRBJ2-7; 10 nucleotides line up with TRBD1. The sequence came from a man younger than 35 in good health and CMV-seronegative. The sample consisted of PBMCs. In DNA form, the CDR3 reads TGTGCCAGCAGTAAACTCCCCGGGACAGGGGTAGACGAGCAGTACTTC. It is translated as CASSKLPGTGVDEQYF.